This record looks at one T cell receptor beta chain sequence and its context. The entry originates in a study of radiotherapy plus CTLA-4 blockade in lung cancer. Some clones are missing from TCRdb's copy, which holds only in-frame ones; the method was immunoSEQ multiplex PCR. The data show 81,000 or so clones, more than 75% seen once. The germline V gene encodes CDR1 SGHNT and CDR2 YENEEA. The CDR3 has 15 residues. V lost 0 bases, J lost 5 bases, and 12 bases lay in between. The sample here was peripheral blood, taken from a patient treated with radiotherapy plus ipilimumab. The origin of this receptor is a human donor with non-small cell lung cancer who had stable disease on radiotherapy plus ipilimumab. The chain links TRBV11-3 to TRBJ2-3; D is undetermined. Here the CDR3 DNA reads TGTGCCAGCAGCTTAGATCCCAGCCGCCAAGATACGCAGTATTTT. Translation: CASSLDPSRQDTQYF. Using reference TRBV11-3 and TRBJ2-3 for the parts outside the CDR3, the full variable domain is EAGVVQSPRYKIIEKKQPVAFWCNPISGHNTLYWYLQNLGQGPELLIRYENEEAVDDSQLPKDRFSAERLKGVDSTLKIQPAELGDSAVYLCASSLDPSRQDTQYFGPGTRLTVL.